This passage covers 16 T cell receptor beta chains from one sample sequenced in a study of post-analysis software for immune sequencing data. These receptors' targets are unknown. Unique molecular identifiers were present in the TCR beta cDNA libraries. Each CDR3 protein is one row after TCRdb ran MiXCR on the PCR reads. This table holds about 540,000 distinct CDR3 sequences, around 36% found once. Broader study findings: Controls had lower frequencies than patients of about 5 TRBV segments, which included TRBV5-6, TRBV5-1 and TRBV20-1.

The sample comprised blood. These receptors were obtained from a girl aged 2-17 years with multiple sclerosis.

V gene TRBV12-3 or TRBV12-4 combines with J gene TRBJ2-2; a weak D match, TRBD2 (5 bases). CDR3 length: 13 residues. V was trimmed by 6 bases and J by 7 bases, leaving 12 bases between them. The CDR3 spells CASSPSRDGELFF. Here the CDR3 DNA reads TGTGCCAGCAGCCCTTCCCGGGACGGGGAGCTGTTTTTT.

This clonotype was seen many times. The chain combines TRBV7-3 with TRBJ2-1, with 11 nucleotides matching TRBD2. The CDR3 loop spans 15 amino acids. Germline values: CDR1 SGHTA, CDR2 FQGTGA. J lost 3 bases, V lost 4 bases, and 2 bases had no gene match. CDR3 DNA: TGTGCCAGCAGCTCCGGACTAGCGGGCTACAATGAGCAGTTCTTC. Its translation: CASSSGLAGYNEQFF.

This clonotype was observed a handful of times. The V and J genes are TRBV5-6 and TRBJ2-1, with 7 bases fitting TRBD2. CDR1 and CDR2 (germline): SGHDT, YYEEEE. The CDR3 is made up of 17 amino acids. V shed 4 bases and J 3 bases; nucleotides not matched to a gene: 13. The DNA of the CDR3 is TGTGCCAGCAGCCTGGGTGGTAGCGGGCTTTACTACAATGAGCAGTTCTTC. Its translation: CASSLGGSGLYYNEQFF. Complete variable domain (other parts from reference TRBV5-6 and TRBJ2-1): DAGVTQSPTHLIKTRGQQVTLRCSPKSGHDTVSWYQQALGQGPQFIFQYYEEEERQRGNFPDRFSGHQFPNYSSELNVNALLLGDSALYLCASSLGGSGLYYNEQFFGPGTRLTVL.

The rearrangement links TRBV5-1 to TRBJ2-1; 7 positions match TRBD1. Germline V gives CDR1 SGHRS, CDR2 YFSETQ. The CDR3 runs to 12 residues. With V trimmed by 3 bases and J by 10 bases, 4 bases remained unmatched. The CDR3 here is CASSWDRSEQFF. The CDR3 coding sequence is TGCGCCAGCAGCTGGGACAGATCCGAGCAGTTCTTC.

Here the CDR3 DNA reads TGTGCCAGCGGACTAAACCGGGACAGGGGATACGGGCAGTACTTC. As protein: CASGLNRDRGYGQYF. This sequence joins TRBV6-6 and TRBJ2-5; TRBD1 aligns across 10 bases. J gave up 11 bases and V 8 bases, and 17 bases lay outside the gene matches. CDR1 MNHNY and CDR2 SVGAGI come from the germline V gene (reference sequence). This CDR3 is built from 15 residues.

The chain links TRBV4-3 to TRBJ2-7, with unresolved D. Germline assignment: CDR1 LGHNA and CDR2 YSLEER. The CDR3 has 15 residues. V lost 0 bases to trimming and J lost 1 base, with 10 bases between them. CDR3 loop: CASSQEDDFSYEQYF. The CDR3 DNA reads TGCGCCAGCAGCCAAGAAGATGACTTTTCCTACGAGCAGTACTTC.

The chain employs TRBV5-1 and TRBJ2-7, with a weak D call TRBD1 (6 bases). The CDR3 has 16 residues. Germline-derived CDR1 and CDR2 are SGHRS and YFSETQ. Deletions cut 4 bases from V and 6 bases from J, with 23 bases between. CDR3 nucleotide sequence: TGCGCCAGCAGCCCTCGGACAGATGGAGTGGGGACCGAGCAGTACTTC. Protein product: CASSPRTDGVGTEQYF. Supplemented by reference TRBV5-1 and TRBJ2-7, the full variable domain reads KAGVTQTPRYLIKTRGQQVTLSCSPISGHRSVSWYQQTPGQGLQFLFEYFSETQRNKGNFPGRFSGRQFSNSRSEMNVSTLELGDSALYLCASSPRTDGVGTEQYFGPGTRLTVT.

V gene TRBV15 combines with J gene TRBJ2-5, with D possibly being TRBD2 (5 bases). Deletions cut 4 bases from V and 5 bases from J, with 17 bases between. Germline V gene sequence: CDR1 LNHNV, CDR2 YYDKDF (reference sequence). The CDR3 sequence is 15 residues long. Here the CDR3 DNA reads TGTGCCACCAGCATTACTAGAGCGCTAGGGGAGACCCAGTACTTC. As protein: CATSITRALGETQYF.

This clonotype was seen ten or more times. The CDR3 here is CASSSGTSNEKLFF. The CDR3, as DNA: TGTGCCAGCAGTTCCGGGACTAGTAATGAAAAACTGTTTTTT. The rearrangement joins TRBV27 to TRBJ1-4; weak D call: TRBD1 (5 bases). Germline lookup yields CDR1 MNHEY and CDR2 SMNVEV (reference sequence). This CDR3 is 14 amino acids long. V lost 4 bases and J 4 bases, leaving 10 bases between the germline ends.

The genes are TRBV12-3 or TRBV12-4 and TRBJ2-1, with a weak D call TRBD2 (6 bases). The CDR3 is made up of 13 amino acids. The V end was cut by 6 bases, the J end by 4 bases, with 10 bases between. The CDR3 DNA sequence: TGTGCCAGCAGAGGTAGCGGATACAATGAGCAGTTCTTC. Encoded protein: CASRGSGYNEQFF.

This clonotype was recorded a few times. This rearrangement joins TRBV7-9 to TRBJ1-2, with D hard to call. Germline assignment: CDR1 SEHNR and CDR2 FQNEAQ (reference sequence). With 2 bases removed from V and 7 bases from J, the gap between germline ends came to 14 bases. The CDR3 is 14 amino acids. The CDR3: CASSLISTWRGYTF. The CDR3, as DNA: TGTGCCAGCAGCTTAATCTCCACCTGGCGTGGCTACACCTTC.

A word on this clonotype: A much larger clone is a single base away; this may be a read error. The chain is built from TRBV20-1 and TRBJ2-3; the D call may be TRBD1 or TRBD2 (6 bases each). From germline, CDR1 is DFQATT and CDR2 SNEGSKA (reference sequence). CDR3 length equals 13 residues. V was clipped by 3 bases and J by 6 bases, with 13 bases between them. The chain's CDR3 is CSASGGPLDTQYF. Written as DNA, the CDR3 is TGCAGTGCTAGCGGGGGCCCCTTGGATACGCAGTATTTT.

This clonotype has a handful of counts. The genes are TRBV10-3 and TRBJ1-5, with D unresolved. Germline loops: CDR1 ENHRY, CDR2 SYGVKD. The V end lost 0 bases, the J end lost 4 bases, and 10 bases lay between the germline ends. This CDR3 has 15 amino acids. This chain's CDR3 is CAISESTMENQPQHF. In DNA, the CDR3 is TGTGCCATCAGTGAGTCGACGATGGAGAATCAGCCCCAGCATTTT.

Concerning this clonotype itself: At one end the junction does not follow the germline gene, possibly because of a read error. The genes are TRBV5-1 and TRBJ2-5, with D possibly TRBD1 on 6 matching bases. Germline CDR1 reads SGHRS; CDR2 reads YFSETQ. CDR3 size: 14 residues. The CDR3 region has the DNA TGCGCCGGCAGCTTGAGCAGGGGCTCAGAGACCCAGTACTTC. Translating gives CAGSLSRGSETQYF.

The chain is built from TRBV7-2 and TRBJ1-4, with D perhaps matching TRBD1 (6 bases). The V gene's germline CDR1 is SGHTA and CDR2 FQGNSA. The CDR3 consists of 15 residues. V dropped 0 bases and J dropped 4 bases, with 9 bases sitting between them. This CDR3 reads CASSLAGGLNEKLFF. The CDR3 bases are TGTGCCAGCAGCTTAGCGGGGGGCCTTAATGAAAAACTGTTTTTT.

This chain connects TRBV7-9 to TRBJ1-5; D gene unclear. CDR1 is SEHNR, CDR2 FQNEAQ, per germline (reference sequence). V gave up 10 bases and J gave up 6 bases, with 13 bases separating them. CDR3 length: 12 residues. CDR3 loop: CATSSDAQPQHF. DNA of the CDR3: TGTGCCACTAGCAGTGATGCTCAGCCCCAGCATTTT.